This TCR beta chain was captured by sequencing in a study of response to subunit inactivated influenza vaccine. TCRdb re-derived calls from the RT-PCR reads in MiXCR, one entry per CDR3 protein. Of roughly 700,000 distinct CDR3 sequences in the sample, around 14% were seen once. Study-level points and caveats: New T cells are recruited in small numbers by each seasonal influenza vaccination, according to the authors' suggestion.

The junction had 5 bases not matched to a gene; V was cut back by 3 bases and J by 5 bases. Germline V gene data show CDR1 as SGHAT and CDR2 as FQDESV (reference sequence). The CDR3 length is 14 residues. Concerning this clonotype itself: Its antigen remains unknown.

This chain joins TRBV11-1 and TRBJ2-7; 9 bases agree with TRBD1. This TCR was recovered from a middle-aged man who received an inactivated influenza vaccine. Sequenced here: PBMCs from blood, sampled 14 days before vaccination. The CDR3 loop reads CASSFRDRVHEQYF. CDR3 nucleotides: TGTGCCAGCAGCTTCCGGGACAGGGTCCACGAGCAGTACTTC.